These T cell receptor beta chains were read from a single sample in a study of T cell responses to AZD1222 COVID-19 vaccine. Method: immunoSEQ multiplex PCR; TCRdb's copy keeps in-frame clones and lacks some. The table includes 75,000 to 90,000 clones, approximately 85% detected once. This sample comprised peripheral blood, obtained 28 days after the second AZD1222 dose. The source is an adult who received the AZD1222 COVID-19 vaccine. The CDR3 runs from the conserved cysteine through the conserved F or W. A D gene is named only where the DNA matches it firmly. Some rows mark clone size as missing; the rest say once, few, many or name a class of expanded clone.

j_call clone_size v_call d_call cdr3_nt cdr3_aa
TRBJ1-3 NA TRBV13 NA TGTGCCAGCAGCCCAACCGACTTAGCTTACTCTGGAAACACCATATATTTT CASSPTDLAYSGNTIYF
TRBJ1-1 NA TRBV2 NA TGTGCCAGCAGTGGGAGGGATTTGAACACTGAAGCTTTCTTT CASSGRDLNTEAFF
TRBJ1-4 NA TRBV5-1 NA TGCGCCAGCAGCTTGGAAGGGGCGCGGGAAAAACTGTTTTTT CASSLEGAREKLFF
TRBJ2-5 once TRBV11-3 TRBD2 TGTGCCAGCAGCTCGGGACTAGCGGGACAGTACCAAGAGACCCAGTACTTC CASSSGLAGQYQETQYF
TRBJ2-7 NA TRBV6-5 TRBD1 TGTGCCAGCAGTTACTCTTCCACCGGGACAGGGAACGAGCAGTACTTC CASSYSSTGTGNEQYF
TRBJ2-2 NA TRBV19 TRBD2 TGTGCCAGTATTCCCCGAGGACTAGCGGGAGACACCGGGGAGCTGTTTTTT CASIPRGLAGDTGELFF
TRBJ2-1 once TRBV28 TRBD2 TGTGCCAGCAGTTATCTAGCGGGAGGGATCGATGAGCAGTTCTTC CASSYLAGGIDEQFF
TRBJ1-1 NA TRBV6-5 TRBD1 TGTGCCAGCAGCCGACAGGGTCGGACCACTGAAGCTTTCTTT CASSRQGRTTEAFF
TRBJ1-1 NA TRBV6-5 NA TGTGCCAGCAGGATACCGGGTGGAGACAAAGCTTTCTTT CASRIPGGDKAFF
TRBJ1-6 NA TRBV2 TRBD1 TGTGCCAGCAGTGAAGCGGGGACAGGGAATTCACCCCTCCACTTT CASSEAGTGNSPLHF
TRBJ1-1 few TRBV12-3/TRBV12-4 NA TGTGCCAGCAGCCCCCAAGGGTTCACTGAAGCTTTCTTT CASSPQGFTEAFF
TRBJ2-5 NA TRBV27 NA TGTGCCAGCAGTTTAGTGAGGACGCGGGAGACCCAGTACTTC CASSLVRTRETQYF
TRBJ1-2 NA TRBV6-5 NA TGTGCCAGCAGTAGCCCAACAGGGAGCTATGGCTACACCTTC CASSSPTGSYGYTF
TRBJ2-7 once TRBV27 TRBD2 TGTGCCAGCAGGCCGGGACTAGCGGTAAAAACTTCCTACGAGCAGTACTTC CASRPGLAVKTSYEQYF
TRBJ2-5 NA TRBV28 TRBD2 TGTGCCAGCAGTTCCATACGGGGGGGCCGGGAGACCCAGTACTTC CASSSIRGGRETQYF
TRBJ2-5 once TRBV10-3 NA TGTGCCATCGGTTTTACAGCCGAAGAGACCCAGTACTTC CAIGFTAEETQYF
TRBJ2-3 NA TRBV19 TRBD2 TGTGCCAGTAGAAGGACTAGCGGGAGGGCCGATACGCAGTATTTT CASRRTSGRADTQYF
TRBJ1-1 NA TRBV11-3 NA TGTGCCAGCGTCCCTCGGGGGGGAGAAACTGAAGCTTTCTTT CASVPRGGETEAFF
TRBJ2-1 NA TRBV28 TRBD2 TGTGCCAGCAGACCCCTTGTCGGGACTAGCGGTCCTTCAAGCTCCTACAATGAGCAGTTCTTC CASRPLVGTSGPSSSYNEQFF
TRBJ1-1 NA TRBV7-8 TRBD1 TGTGCCAGCAGCGGGGGGACAGAGAGAAACACTGAAGCTTTCTTT CASSGGTERNTEAFF
TRBJ2-2 NA TRBV28 TRBD1 TGTGCCAGCAGCTCGATCAACAGGGGTGACACCGGGGAGCTGTTTTTT CASSSINRGDTGELFF
TRBJ1-4 NA TRBV6-5 TRBD1 TGTGCCAGCAGTTACTCCGACAGGGGAGGAGAAAAACTGTTTTTT CASSYSDRGGEKLFF
TRBJ2-6 NA TRBV11-3 NA TGTGCCAGCACCCCTGGGGCCAACGTCCTGACTTTC CASTPGANVLTF
TRBJ2-1 NA TRBV5-1 NA TGCGCCAGCACCATTTCAATAAGCCGCTCCTACAATGAGCAGTTCTTC CASTISISRSYNEQFF
TRBJ1-4 NA TRBV2 NA TGTGCCAGCACCCCAGGTCGGGGGTTCGAAAAACTGTTTTTT CASTPGRGFEKLFF
TRBJ1-2 NA TRBV28 NA TGTGCCAGCAGTGGGGGAAACTATGGCTACACCTTC CASSGGNYGYTF
TRBJ2-2 few TRBV28 TRBD2 TGTGCCAGCAGTCCCCTAGCGGGAGGGCTCGGCACCGGGGAGCTGTTTTTT CASSPLAGGLGTGELFF
TRBJ1-2 once TRBV5-4 TRBD1 TGTGCCAGCAGCCCCGGTGGGGCAGGGGGCGACTATGGCTACACCTTC CASSPGGAGGDYGYTF
TRBJ1-2 NA TRBV19 NA TGTGCCAGTAATGAGGGACGGGGGTATGGCTACACCTTC CASNEGRGYGYTF
TRBJ2-7 NA TRBV6-2/TRBV6-3 NA TGTGCCAGCAGTTACGGAGGGGCCGAGCAGTACTTC CASSYGGAEQYF
TRBJ1-5 NA TRBV30 TRBD1 TGTGCCCTGGCCACCGGGACAGGGAATCAGCCCCAGCATTTT CALATGTGNQPQHF
TRBJ1-4 NA TRBV7-9 NA TGTGCCAGCACCATTCAAGGAGGGGATGAAAAACTGTTTTTT CASTIQGGDEKLFF
TRBJ2-7 NA TRBV4-2 NA TGTGCCAGCAGCCAAGAACGTTTCCACGAGCAGTACTTC CASSQERFHEQYF
TRBJ1-5 NA TRBV29-1 NA TGCAGCGTGCCGGCGGGTGAAGGGGCCTCTTCCAGCAATCAGCCCCAGCATTTT CSVPAGEGASSSNQPQHF
TRBJ1-1 few TRBV9 NA TGTGCCAGCAGCCTGGGTAGCGCAAGAGGAGAAGCTTTCTTT CASSLGSARGEAFF
TRBJ2-3 NA TRBV6-4 NA TGTGCCAGCAGTGACTCTAGAGTTGATACGCAGTATTTT CASSDSRVDTQYF
TRBJ2-3 many TRBV3-1/TRBV3-2 NA TGTGCCAGCAGCCAAGGAATAGACACAGATACGCAGTATTTT CASSQGIDTDTQYF
TRBJ2-5 NA TRBV5-1 NA TGCGCCAGCGGGCTCGAAGAGACCCAGTACTTC CASGLEETQYF
TRBJ2-1 NA TRBV15 TRBD1 TGTGCCACCAGCAGGGGACAGGGGTGGAATGAGCAGTTCTTC CATSRGQGWNEQFF
TRBJ2-4 once TRBV5-1 NA TGCGCCAGCGCCAGAGTCGACGCCAAAAACATTCAGTACTTC CASARVDAKNIQYF
TRBJ2-2 NA TRBV19 NA TGTGCCAGTAGTATTGACCCCGCCAGGGTTAACGCCGGGGAGCTGTTTTTT CASSIDPARVNAGELFF
TRBJ1-1 NA TRBV19 NA TGTGCCAGTAGTATAGGAGGGGGGACTGAAGCTTTCTTT CASSIGGGTEAFF
TRBJ1-3 NA TRBV29-1 NA TGCAGCGTCTTGACGGACTACTCTGGAAACACCATATATTTT CSVLTDYSGNTIYF
TRBJ1-3 NA TRBV7-2 NA TGTGCCAGCAGCCCCCCCGGGGGGCGAAACACCATATATTTT CASSPPGGRNTIYF
TRBJ1-6 once TRBV7-2 TRBD1 TGTGCCAGCAGCTACGGACAGGGGGCAGGTTCACCCCTCCACTTT CASSYGQGAGSPLHF
TRBJ1-1 NA TRBV6-1 NA TGTGCCAGCAGTGAAGCTAGCTACGGCCTCACAGCTTTCTTT CASSEASYGLTAFF
TRBJ2-3 NA TRBV5-1 TRBD1 TGCGCCAGCAGCTTGGGGGACAGCTCAGATACGCAGTATTTT CASSLGDSSDTQYF
TRBJ2-2 few TRBV15 TRBD1 TGTGCCACCAGCCTGGACAGGGTGAGCGGGGAGCTGTTTTTT CATSLDRVSGELFF
TRBJ1-2 NA TRBV25-1 NA TGTGCCAGCAGTGAAAGCAGGGGAGAATCCTATGGCTACACCTTC CASSESRGESYGYTF
TRBJ1-6 few TRBV7-2 NA TGTGCCAGCAGCTTACGCCAAGATAATTCACCCCTCCACTTT CASSLRQDNSPLHF
TRBJ2-1 NA TRBV11-3 TRBD2 TGTGCCAGCAGCCCAAGACTAGCGGGGTACAATGAGCAGTTCTTC CASSPRLAGYNEQFF
TRBJ2-1 once TRBV19 TRBD2 TGTGCCAGTAGTATTCCCGGGACTAGCGGTAATGAGCAGTTCTTC CASSIPGTSGNEQFF
TRBJ2-1 NA TRBV4-1 TRBD2 TGCGCCAGCAGCTCGAGCGAGAGCGGGAAGTACAATGAGCAGTTCTTC CASSSSESGKYNEQFF
TRBJ2-5 NA TRBV11-3 TRBD2 TGTGCCAGCAGCAAAGGACTAGCGGGGGTCCAAGAGACCCAGTACTTC CASSKGLAGVQETQYF
TRBJ2-7 NA TRBV3-1/TRBV3-2 NA TGTGCCAGCAGTCGTACCGGGACACTATACGAGCAGTACTTC CASSRTGTLYEQYF
TRBJ1-1 NA TRBV27 NA TGTGCCAGCTCAACCGCGGGTAGCACTGAAGCTTTCTTT CASSTAGSTEAFF
TRBJ1-1 NA TRBV25-1 TRBD1 TGTGCCAGCAGGCCAGGGGGGGGTTACACTGAAGCTTTCTTT CASRPGGGYTEAFF
TRBJ2-1 NA TRBV6-2/TRBV6-3 NA TGTGCCAGCAGTTACGTATCGACAGAGCTCATCAACAATGAGCAGTTCTTC CASSYVSTELINNEQFF
TRBJ2-7 NA TRBV27 TRBD1 TGTGCCAGCAGTTTACATGGGACAGGGAATTCCTACGAGCAGTACTTC CASSLHGTGNSYEQYF
TRBJ1-2 NA TRBV7-9 NA TGTGCCAGCAGCCCCCTGCGTGCAGTCGACTATGGCTACACCTTC CASSPLRAVDYGYTF